This TCR beta chain derives from a study of T cells in women clearing cervical HPV infection. For the study at large: Blood came at first lesion visit for cases, post-clearance for controls.

Turning to this clone: From the germline J gene comes the end of the CDR3, since the read stops 3 residues before it.

Libraries were prepared by immunoSEQ multiplex PCR; TCRdb keeps only in-frame clonotypes and omits some of them. This specimen shows more than 30,000 clones; the ten leading clones hold 1.5% to 2%. The CDR3 sequence is 15 residues long. Germline V lookup: CDR1 LNHDA, CDR2 SQIVND (reference sequence). V was clipped by 5 bases and J by 6 bases; unmatched bases: 6. All participants had a single incident cervical HPV16 infection, and prevalent HPV16 infections were excluded. V usage is TRBV19 and J usage is TRBJ1-5; 11 bases are a match to TRBD1. This sequence originates from a woman between 18 and 70 years old with a cervical HPV16 infection that either progressed to CIN3+ or cleared (not recorded which). The sample comprised blood buffy coat. CDR3 in amino acids: CASSLIGTGGQPQHF. The CDR3 bases that were read are TGTGCCAGTAGTCTTATCGGGACAGGGGGTCAGCCC.